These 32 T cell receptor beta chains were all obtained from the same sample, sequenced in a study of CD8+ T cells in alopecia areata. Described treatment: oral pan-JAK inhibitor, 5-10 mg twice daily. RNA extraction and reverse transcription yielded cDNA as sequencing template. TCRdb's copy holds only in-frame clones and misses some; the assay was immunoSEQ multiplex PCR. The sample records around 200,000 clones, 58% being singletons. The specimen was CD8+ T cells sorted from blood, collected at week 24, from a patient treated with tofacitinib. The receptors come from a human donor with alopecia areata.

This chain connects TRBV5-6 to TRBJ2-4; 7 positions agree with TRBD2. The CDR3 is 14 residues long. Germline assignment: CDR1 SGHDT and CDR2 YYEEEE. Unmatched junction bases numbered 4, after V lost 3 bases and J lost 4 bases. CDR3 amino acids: CASSSGLEKNIQYF. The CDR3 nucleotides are TGTGCCAGCAGCTCCGGACTAGAGAAAAACATTCAGTACTTC.

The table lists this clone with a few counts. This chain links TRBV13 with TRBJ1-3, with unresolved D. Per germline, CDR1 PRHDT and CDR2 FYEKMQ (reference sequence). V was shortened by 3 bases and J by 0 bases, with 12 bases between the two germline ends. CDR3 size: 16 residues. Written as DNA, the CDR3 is TGTGCCAGCAGCTTCAGGACGGGAGGCTCTGGAAACACCATATATTTT. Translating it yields CASSFRTGGSGNTIYF.

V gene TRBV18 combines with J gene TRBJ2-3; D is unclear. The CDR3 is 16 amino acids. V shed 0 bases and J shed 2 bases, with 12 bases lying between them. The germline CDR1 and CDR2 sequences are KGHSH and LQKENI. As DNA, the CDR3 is TGTGCCAGCTCACCACCGGGTCGGCCTTACACAGATACGCAGTATTTT. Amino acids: CASSPPGRPYTDTQYF.

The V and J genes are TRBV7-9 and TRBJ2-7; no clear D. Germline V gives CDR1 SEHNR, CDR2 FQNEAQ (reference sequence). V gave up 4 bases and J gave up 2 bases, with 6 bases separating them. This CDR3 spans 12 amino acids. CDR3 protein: CASSSAAYEQYF. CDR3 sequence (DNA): TGTGCCAGCAGCTCCGCAGCCTACGAGCAGTACTTC.

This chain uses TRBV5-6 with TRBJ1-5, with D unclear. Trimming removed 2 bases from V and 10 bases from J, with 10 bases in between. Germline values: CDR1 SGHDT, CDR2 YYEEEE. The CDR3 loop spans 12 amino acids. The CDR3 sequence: CASSFGPDPQHF. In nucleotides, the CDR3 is TGTGCCAGCAGCTTTGGGCCAGACCCCCAGCATTTT.

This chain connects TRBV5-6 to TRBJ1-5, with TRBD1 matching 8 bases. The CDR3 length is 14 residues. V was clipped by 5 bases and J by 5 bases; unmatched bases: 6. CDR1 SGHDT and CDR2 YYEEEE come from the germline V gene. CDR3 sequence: CASSFGQGYQPQHF. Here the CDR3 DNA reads TGTGCCAGCAGTTTCGGACAGGGCTATCAGCCCCAGCATTTT.

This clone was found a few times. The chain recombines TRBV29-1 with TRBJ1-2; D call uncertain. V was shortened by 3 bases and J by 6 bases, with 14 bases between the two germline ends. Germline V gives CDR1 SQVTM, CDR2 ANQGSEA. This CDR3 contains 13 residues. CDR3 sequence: CSVEGTSSDGYTF. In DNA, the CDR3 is TGCAGCGTTGAGGGCACCTCTTCCGATGGCTACACCTTC.

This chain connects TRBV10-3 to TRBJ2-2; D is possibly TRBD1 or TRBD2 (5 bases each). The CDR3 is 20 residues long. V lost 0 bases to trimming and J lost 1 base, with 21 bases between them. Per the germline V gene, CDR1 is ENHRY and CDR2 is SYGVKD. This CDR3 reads CAISESVLATVGRNTGELFF. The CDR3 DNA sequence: TGTGCCATCAGTGAGTCGGTCTTAGCGACAGTGGGTCGGAACACCGGGGAGCTGTTTTTT.

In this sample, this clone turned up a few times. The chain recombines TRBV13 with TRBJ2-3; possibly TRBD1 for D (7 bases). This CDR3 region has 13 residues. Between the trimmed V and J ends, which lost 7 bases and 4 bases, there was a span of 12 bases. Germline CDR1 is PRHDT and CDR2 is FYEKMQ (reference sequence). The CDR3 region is CASKEGAADTQYF. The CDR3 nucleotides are TGTGCCAGCAAGGAGGGGGCTGCAGATACGCAGTATTTT.

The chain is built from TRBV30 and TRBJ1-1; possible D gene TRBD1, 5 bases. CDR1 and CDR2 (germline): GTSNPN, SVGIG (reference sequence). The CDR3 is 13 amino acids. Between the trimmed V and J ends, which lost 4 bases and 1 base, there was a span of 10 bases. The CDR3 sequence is CAWTRGTNTEAFF. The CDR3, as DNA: TGTGCCTGGACGCGGGGGACGAACACTGAAGCTTTCTTT.

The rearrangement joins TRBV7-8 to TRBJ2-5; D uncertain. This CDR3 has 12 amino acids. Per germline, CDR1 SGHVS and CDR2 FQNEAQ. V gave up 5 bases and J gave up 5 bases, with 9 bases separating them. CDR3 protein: CASSDSGETQYF. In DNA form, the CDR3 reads TGTGCCAGCAGCGACTCCGGGGAGACCCAGTACTTC.

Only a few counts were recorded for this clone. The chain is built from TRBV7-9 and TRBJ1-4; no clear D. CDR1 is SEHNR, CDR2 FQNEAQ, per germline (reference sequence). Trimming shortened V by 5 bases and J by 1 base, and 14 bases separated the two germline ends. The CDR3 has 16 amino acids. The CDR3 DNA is TGTGCCAGCAGCCCTGCCAATCACAGAACTAATGAAAAACTGTTTTTT. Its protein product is CASSPANHRTNEKLFF.

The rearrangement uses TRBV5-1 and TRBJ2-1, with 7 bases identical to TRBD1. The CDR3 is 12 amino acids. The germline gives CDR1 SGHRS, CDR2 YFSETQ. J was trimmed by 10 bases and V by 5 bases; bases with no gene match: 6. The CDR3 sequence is CASRETGVEQFF. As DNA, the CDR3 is TGCGCCAGCAGGGAAACAGGGGTCGAGCAGTTCTTC.

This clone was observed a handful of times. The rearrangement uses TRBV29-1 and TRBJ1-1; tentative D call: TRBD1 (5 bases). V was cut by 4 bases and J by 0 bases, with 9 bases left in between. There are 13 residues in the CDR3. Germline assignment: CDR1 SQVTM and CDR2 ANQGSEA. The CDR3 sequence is CSVAEGMNTEAFF. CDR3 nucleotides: TGCAGCGTTGCGGAGGGGATGAACACTGAAGCTTTCTTT.

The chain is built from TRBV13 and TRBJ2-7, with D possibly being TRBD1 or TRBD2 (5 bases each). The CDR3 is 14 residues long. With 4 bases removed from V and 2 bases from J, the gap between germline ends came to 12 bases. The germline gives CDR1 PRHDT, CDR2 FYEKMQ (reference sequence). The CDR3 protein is CASSSGTETYEQYF. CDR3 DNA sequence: TGTGCCAGCAGCTCGGGGACGGAGACCTACGAGCAGTACTTC.

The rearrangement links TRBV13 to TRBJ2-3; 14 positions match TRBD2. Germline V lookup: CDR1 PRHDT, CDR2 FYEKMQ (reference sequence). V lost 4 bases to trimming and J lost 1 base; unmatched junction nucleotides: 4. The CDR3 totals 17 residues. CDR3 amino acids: CASSWTSGGPRTDTQYF. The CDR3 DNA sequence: TGTGCCAGCAGCTGGACTAGCGGGGGGCCCCGCACAGATACGCAGTATTTT.

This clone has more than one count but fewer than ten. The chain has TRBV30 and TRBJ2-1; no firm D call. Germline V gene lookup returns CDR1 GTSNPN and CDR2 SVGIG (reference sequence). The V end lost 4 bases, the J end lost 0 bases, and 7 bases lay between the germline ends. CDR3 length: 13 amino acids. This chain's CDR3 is CAWNEISYNEQFF. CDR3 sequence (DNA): TGTGCCTGGAATGAGATCTCCTACAATGAGCAGTTCTTC. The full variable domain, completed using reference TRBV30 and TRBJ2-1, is SQTIHQWPATLVQPVGSPLSLECTVEGTSNPNLYWYRQAAGRGLQLLFYSVGIGQISSEVPQNLSASRPQDRQFILSSKKLLLSDSGFYLCAWNEISYNEQFFGPGTRLTVL.

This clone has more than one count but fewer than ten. This chain's CDR3 is CASSFGTEAFF. CDR3 nucleotides: TGTGCCAGCAGTTTTGGCACTGAAGCTTTCTTT. The chain carries TRBV27 and TRBJ1-1; D unclear. The germline CDR1 and CDR2 sequences are MNHEY and SMNVEV (reference sequence). The length of the CDR3 is 11 residues. Deletions cut 3 bases from V and 4 bases from J, with 3 bases between.

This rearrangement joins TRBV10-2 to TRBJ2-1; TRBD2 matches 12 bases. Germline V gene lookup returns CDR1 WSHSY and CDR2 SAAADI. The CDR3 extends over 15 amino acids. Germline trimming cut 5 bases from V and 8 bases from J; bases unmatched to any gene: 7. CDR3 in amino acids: CASSFTLAGGDEQFF. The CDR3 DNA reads TGCGCCAGCAGTTTTACACTAGCGGGGGGCGATGAGCAGTTCTTC.

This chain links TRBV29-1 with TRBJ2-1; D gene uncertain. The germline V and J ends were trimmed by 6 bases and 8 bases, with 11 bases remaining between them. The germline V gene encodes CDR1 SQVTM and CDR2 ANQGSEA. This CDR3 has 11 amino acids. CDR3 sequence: CSVTLMDEQFF. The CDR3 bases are TGCAGCGTCACCTTGATGGATGAGCAGTTCTTC.

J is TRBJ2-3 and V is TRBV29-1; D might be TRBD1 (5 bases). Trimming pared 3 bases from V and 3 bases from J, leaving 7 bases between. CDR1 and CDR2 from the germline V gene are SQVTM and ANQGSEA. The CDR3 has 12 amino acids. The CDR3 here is CSVDQGTDTQYF. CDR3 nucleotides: TGCAGCGTTGATCAGGGTACAGATACGCAGTATTTT.

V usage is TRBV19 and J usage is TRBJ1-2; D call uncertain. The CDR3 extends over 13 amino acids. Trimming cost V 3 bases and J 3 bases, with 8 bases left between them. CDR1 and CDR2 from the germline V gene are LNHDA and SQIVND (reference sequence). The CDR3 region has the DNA TGTGCCAGTAGTATCGACGGGTACTATGGCTACACCTTC. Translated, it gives CASSIDGYYGYTF.

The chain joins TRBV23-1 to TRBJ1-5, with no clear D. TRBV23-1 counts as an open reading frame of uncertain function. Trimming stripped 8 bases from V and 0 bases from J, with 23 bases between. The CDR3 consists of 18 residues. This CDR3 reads CASRNRYVEWASNQPQHF. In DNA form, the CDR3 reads TGCGCCAGCCGCAACCGGTACGTGGAATGGGCTAGCAATCAGCCCCAGCATTTT.

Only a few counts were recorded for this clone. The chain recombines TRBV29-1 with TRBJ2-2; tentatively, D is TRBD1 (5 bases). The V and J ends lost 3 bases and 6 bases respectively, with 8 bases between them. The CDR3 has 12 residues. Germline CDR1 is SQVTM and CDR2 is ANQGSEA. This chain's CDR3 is CSVEQGSGELFF. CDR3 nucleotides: TGCAGCGTTGAGCAGGGTTCCGGGGAGCTGTTTTTT.

The CDR3 sequence is CASSLGVWTYEQYF. CDR3 nucleotide sequence: TGTGCCAGCAGCTTGGGGGTATGGACCTACGAGCAGTACTTC. This chain joins TRBV5-6 and TRBJ2-7; D is ambiguous. This CDR3 comprises 14 residues. Germline V gives CDR1 SGHDT, CDR2 YYEEEE. Trimming removed 0 bases at V and 2 bases at J, with 9 bases between.

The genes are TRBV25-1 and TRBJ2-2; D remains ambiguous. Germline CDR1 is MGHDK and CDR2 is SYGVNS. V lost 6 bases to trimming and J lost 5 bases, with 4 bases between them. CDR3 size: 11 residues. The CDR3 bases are TGTGCCAGCAGGGTTACCGGGGAGCTGTTTTTT. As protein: CASRVTGELFF.

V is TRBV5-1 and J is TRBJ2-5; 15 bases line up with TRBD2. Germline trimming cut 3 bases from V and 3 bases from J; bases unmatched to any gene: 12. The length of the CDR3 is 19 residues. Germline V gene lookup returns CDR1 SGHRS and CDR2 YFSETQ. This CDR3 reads CASSWEGLAGGITKETQYF. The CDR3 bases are TGCGCCAGCAGCTGGGAGGGACTAGCGGGGGGCATCACGAAAGAGACCCAGTACTTC.

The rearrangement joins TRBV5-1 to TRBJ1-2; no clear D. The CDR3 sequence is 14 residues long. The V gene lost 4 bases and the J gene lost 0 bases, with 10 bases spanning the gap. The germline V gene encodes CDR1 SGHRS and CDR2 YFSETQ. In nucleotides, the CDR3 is TGCGCCAGCAGCCAAAGAGGATCTAACTATGGCTACACCTTC. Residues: CASSQRGSNYGYTF.

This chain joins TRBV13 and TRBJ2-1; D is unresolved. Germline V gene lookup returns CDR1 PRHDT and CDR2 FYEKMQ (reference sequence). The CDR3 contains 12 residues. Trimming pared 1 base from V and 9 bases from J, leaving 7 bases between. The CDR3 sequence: CASSLVGREQFF. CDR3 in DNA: TGTGCCAGCAGCTTAGTGGGTCGTGAGCAGTTCTTC. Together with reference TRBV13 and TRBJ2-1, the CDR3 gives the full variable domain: AAGVIQSPRHLIKEKRETATLKCYPIPRHDTVYWYQQGPGQDPQFLISFYEKMQSDKGSIPDRFSAQQFSDYHSELNMSSLELGDSALYFCASSLVGREQFFGPGTRLTVL.

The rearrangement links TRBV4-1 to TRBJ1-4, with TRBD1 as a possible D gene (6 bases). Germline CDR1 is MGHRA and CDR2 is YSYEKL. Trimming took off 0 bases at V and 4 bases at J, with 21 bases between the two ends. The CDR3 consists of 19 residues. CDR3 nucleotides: TGCGCCAGCAGCCAAGAAATGGGCCGATGGCGGACAGTTAATGAAAAACTGTTTTTT. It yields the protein CASSQEMGRWRTVNEKLFF.

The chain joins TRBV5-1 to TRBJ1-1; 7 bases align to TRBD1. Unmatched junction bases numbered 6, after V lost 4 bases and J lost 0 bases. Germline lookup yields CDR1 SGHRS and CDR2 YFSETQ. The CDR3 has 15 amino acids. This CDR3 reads CASSTRQGLNTEAFF. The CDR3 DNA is TGCGCCAGCAGCACCCGACAGGGCCTGAACACTGAAGCTTTCTTT.

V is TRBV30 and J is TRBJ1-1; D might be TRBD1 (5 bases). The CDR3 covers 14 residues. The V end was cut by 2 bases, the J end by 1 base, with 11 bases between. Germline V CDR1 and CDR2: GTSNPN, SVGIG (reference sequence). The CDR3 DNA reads TGTGCCTGGAGTCAGGGAGTGGCGAACACTGAAGCTTTCTTT. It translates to CAWSQGVANTEAFF.